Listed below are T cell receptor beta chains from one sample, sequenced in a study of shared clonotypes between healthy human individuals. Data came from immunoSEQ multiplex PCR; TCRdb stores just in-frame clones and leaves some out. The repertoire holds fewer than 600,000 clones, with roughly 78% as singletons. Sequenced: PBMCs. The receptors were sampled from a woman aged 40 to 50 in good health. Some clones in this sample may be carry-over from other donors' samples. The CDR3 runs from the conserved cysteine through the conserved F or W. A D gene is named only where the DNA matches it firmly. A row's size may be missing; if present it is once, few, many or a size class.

cdr3_nt: TGTGCCTGGAGAAGGCAGGGCTACGAGCAGTACTTC; cdr3_aa: CAWRRQGYEQYF; v_call: TRBV30; j_call: TRBJ2-7; clone_size: NA; d_call: NA
cdr3_nt: TGCGCCAGCAGCTTGGGCTCAGGGCTCCGGGAGCAGTACTTC; cdr3_aa: CASSLGSGLREQYF; v_call: TRBV5-1; j_call: TRBJ2-5; clone_size: NA; d_call: NA
cdr3_nt: TGTGCCAGCAGTTTGTTTGGGCGGGAGGGCATCGATGAGCAGTTCTTC; cdr3_aa: CASSLFGREGIDEQFF; v_call: TRBV28; j_call: TRBJ2-1; clone_size: NA; d_call: TRBD2
cdr3_nt: TGTGCCAGCTCATCCGGGAGGGACACCGGGGAGCTGTTTTTT; cdr3_aa: CASSSGRDTGELFF; v_call: TRBV18; j_call: TRBJ2-2; clone_size: NA; d_call: TRBD2
cdr3_nt: TGTGCCAGTAGTACACCAGGTTCCGGCTACGAGCAGTACTTC; cdr3_aa: CASSTPGSGYEQYF; v_call: TRBV19; j_call: TRBJ2-7; clone_size: NA; d_call: NA
cdr3_nt: TGTGCCAGCAGCGACAGGGTTTTGGACATTCAGTACTTC; cdr3_aa: CASSDRVLDIQYF; v_call: TRBV5-6; j_call: TRBJ2-4; clone_size: NA; d_call: TRBD1
cdr3_nt: TGCGCCAGCAGCCCGGAGGGAGCAGATACGCAGTATTTT; cdr3_aa: CASSPEGADTQYF; v_call: TRBV5-1; j_call: TRBJ2-3; clone_size: NA; d_call: NA
cdr3_nt: TGTGCCAGCAGCCTACAGGGCAACTATGGCTACACCTTC; cdr3_aa: CASSLQGNYGYTF; v_call: TRBV2; j_call: TRBJ1-2; clone_size: once; d_call: NA
cdr3_nt: TGTGCCACTCCTCCGGGACAAGTTTTT; cdr3_aa: CATPPGQVF; v_call: TRBV11-3; j_call: TRBJ2-3; clone_size: NA; d_call: NA
cdr3_nt: TGTGCCAGCAGACCGATTAGCGGGAGTCGACCCGGGGAGCTGTTTTTT; cdr3_aa: CASRPISGSRPGELFF; v_call: TRBV28; j_call: TRBJ2-2; clone_size: NA; d_call: TRBD2
cdr3_nt: TGTGCCAGCAGCCGGGGCAGGGGTGGTGCCGGGGAGCTGTTTTTT; cdr3_aa: CASSRGRGGAGELFF; v_call: TRBV11-2; j_call: TRBJ2-2; clone_size: once; d_call: NA
cdr3_nt: TGTGCCAGCAGTGAAGAGACAGGGCTCGTATATCAGCCCCAGCATTTT; cdr3_aa: CASSEETGLVYQPQHF; v_call: TRBV6-1; j_call: TRBJ1-5; clone_size: NA; d_call: TRBD1
cdr3_nt: TGTGCCAGCAGTTTATCCCGGGCTAGCGGGAGCTACGAGCAGTACTTC; cdr3_aa: CASSLSRASGSYEQYF; v_call: TRBV28; j_call: TRBJ2-7; clone_size: NA; d_call: TRBD2
cdr3_nt: TGTGCCAGCAGCTTGCGGGCAGGGGGTAGCGAGGAGCTGTTTTTT; cdr3_aa: CASSLRAGGSEELFF; v_call: TRBV5-4; j_call: TRBJ2-2; clone_size: NA; d_call: TRBD1
cdr3_nt: TGTGCCAGCAGCCAAGAAAGGGGTTCCTACGAGCAGTACTTC; cdr3_aa: CASSQERGSYEQYF; v_call: TRBV4-2; j_call: TRBJ2-7; clone_size: NA; d_call: NA